This T cell receptor beta chain was captured by sequencing in a study of T cell responses to AZD1222 COVID-19 vaccine. Study-level findings and limits: Seropositive at baseline were only six AZD1222 recipients. It should be noted that donors were predominantly white British and more often female, and clonal diversity was possibly underestimated.

Germline CDR1 reads LNHDA; CDR2 reads SQIVND (reference sequence). The CDR3 is 13 residues long. For this clone: Its antigen is currently unknown.

TCRdb's table, derived via immunoSEQ multiplex PCR, lists solely in-frame clones and lacks some. The sample lists about 170,000 clones; 70% to 90% were seen once. This receptor was taken from an adult who received the MenACWY meningococcal vaccine as a control. Here the sequenced sample was peripheral blood, taken 28 days after the second dose of the MenACWY control vaccine. The chain carries TRBV19 and TRBJ1-2, with 8 bases identical to TRBD1. Here the CDR3 DNA reads TGTGCTCTCTACCACGGGACAGGAGACGGCTACACCTTC. Protein sequence: CALYHGTGDGYTF.